This T cell receptor beta chain was sequenced in a study of OX40 agonist ivuxolimab in advanced cancers. In the study overall: Eligibility admitted prior anti-PD-1, anti-PD-L1 or anti-CTLA-4 therapy; around 42% had some. Partial responses were achieved by three patients, of whom one had hepatocellular carcinoma and two had cutaneous melanoma. Points from the study as a whole: Compared with CD4+, CD8+ T cells on average had more expanded clones.

This table comes from immunoSEQ multiplex PCR, and its TCRdb copy is limited to in-frame clones, with some not included. The table lists over 50,000 clones, approximately 88% of them singletons. V shed 1 base and J 7 bases; nucleotides not matched to a gene: 8. CDR1 MGHRA and CDR2 YSYEKL come from the germline V gene. CDR3 length: 16 residues. A note on this clone: As yet, its antigen is unknown.

The source was CD4+ or CD8+ T cells sorted from blood, collected in a trial of the OX40 agonist ivuxolimab. This TCR came from an adult with an advanced solid tumor such as melanoma, head and neck, liver or kidney cancer. This sequence joins TRBV4-1 and TRBJ2-2, with 8 bases lining up with TRBD1. The CDR3 DNA reads as TGCGCCAGCAGCCAAGGTCGTCAGGGGGCTTTCGGGGAGCTGTTTTTT. Its protein product is CASSQGRQGAFGELFF.